This TCR beta chain was captured in a study of regulatory T cells in long-lasting Graves disease. Study observations and caveats: Persistent cases of Graves' showed reduced TCR diversity relative to newly diagnosed patients. Persistent patients shared more public clonotypes (about 2,700) than newly diagnosed patients (about 1,000).

Construction of the TCR beta libraries employed iRepertoire HTBI primers in conjunction with Arm-PCR of CDR3 regions. Original data processing: Gene usage covered 62 TRBV and 13 to 15 TRBJ segments. Using its own MiXCR run on the multiplex PCR reads, TCRdb lists one record per CDR3 protein. TCRdb assigned the V and J calls; the authors' analysis was not used. The sample carries hundreds of thousands of distinct CDR3 sequences, roughly 16% recorded once. CDR3 size: 15 residues. The germline V gene encodes CDR1 MNHEY and CDR2 SMNVEV (reference sequence). With 5 bases clipped from V and 7 bases from J, the junction kept 10 bases outside the gene matches. Note on this clonotype: Its cognate antigen is unknown.

Specified time point: newly diagnosed GD, antithyroid drugs for less than 3 months. PBMCs provided the RNA from which the TCR library was made. The chain is built from TRBV27 and TRBJ2-5; TRBD2 aligns across 10 bases. The sequence came from a female donor with Graves disease. Sequenced material: peripheral blood mononuclear cells (PBMCs), taken at new diagnosis, from a patient treated with antithyroid drugs. The chain's CDR3 is CASSAAGTSEGTQYF. The CDR3 DNA reads as TGTGCCAGCAGTGCAGCCGGGACTAGCGAAGGGACCCAGTACTTC.